This T cell receptor (beta chain) was captured by sequencing in a study of T-cell reconstitution after alpha-beta-depleted transplantation in children. Findings and caveats of the study: Newly made T cells mostly supplied T-cell counts and diversity one year after transplant.

Preparing the TCRbeta library involved the use of unique molecular identifiers. From the PCR reads, TCRdb called clonotypes with MiXCR, one entry per CDR3 protein. Of some 310,000 distinct CDR3 sequences listed, around 25% are singletons. V lost 5 bases and J 8 bases, leaving 19 bases between the germline ends. Germline V gene data show CDR1 as SGHRS and CDR2 as YFSETQ. The CDR3 has 14 amino acids. As concerns this clonotype: Its specificity is not known.

The V gene is TRBV5-1, the J gene TRBJ1-2, with D maybe TRBD1 (5 bases). Material: PBMCs, mostly from graft donor cells, obtained 180 days after TCRalphabeta/CD19-depleted stem cell transplant. The clonotype originates from a male patient younger than 18 who had a stem cell transplant for acute lymphoblastic leukemia, so the T cells may come from the graft donor. The CDR3 protein is CASSYAGTLNGYTF. The CDR3 nucleotides are TGCGCCAGCAGTTACGCCGGGACTCTGAACGGCTACACCTTC.